This record covers a single TCR beta chain. The source of the sample is a study of T cells in Graves' hyperthyroidism and ophthalmopathy. RNA transcripts were the template for amplifying TCR beta CDR3 regions. First-round RT-PCR of the TCR CDR3 relied on the HTBI primer set. TCRdb analysed the multiplex PCR reads with MiXCR anew, one entry per CDR3 protein. The sample consists of hundreds of thousands of distinct CDR3 sequences, 20% of them appearing once. Trimming took 6 bases from V and 2 from J, leaving 14 bases between them. The CDR3 loop spans 13 amino acids. The germline CDR1 and CDR2 sequences are SQVTM and ANQGSEA. Out of roughly 10 ml of fresh peripheral blood came the PBMCs.

The source is a man aged 35 to 55 with Graves' ophthalmopathy. The sequenced material came from blood. This chain connects TRBV29-1 to TRBJ2-7; unclear D gene. The DNA for the CDR3 is TGCAGCGTGGCCCCGACCGATACCTACGAGCAGTACTTC. Protein: CSVAPTDTYEQYF.